The rows below give T cell receptor beta chains drawn from one sample of a study of CD8+ T cells in alopecia areata. Here immunoSEQ multiplex PCR was the method, and the copy in TCRdb shows in-frame clones only, minus some. The sample carries tens of thousands of clones, roughly 60% recorded once. The sequences come from CD8+ T cells sorted from blood, collected at week 0. The receptors stem from a human donor with alopecia areata. CDR3s include the opening cysteine and the closing phenylalanine or tryptophan. Fields, in order: V gene, J gene, clone size, D gene, CDR3 DNA, CDR3 protein. D genes are given only for firm matches. Expanded clones get a size class; other rows say once, few or many, or leave the size out.

>TRBV5-1|TRBJ2-7|.|.
TGCGCCAGCAGACTGACGGGGGGCCTCGAGCAGTACTTC
CASRLTGGLEQYF
>TRBV5-1|TRBJ2-5|.|.
TGCGCCAGCAGCCAACTAATCGACCCGTCGGGGGCCCAGTACTTC
CASSQLIDPSGAQYF
>TRBV25-1|TRBJ2-7|.|.
TGTGCCAGCAGTGACTTGACGGGTACCGGCTACGAGCAGTACTTC
CASSDLTGTGYEQYF
>TRBV7-9|TRBJ2-3|.|.
TGTGCCAGCAGCTTAGGAGATTTGAGCCTTCCCACAGATACGCAGTATTTT
CASSLGDLSLPTDTQYF
>TRBV6-4|TRBJ2-3|once|TRBD2
TGTGCCAGCAGTGAGGGAGGGAGCACAGATACGCAGTATTTT
CASSEGGSTDTQYF
>TRBV9|TRBJ2-1|.|.
TGTGCCAGCAGCGTGGGACGGGAGAGTGTAGGAAATGAGCAGTTCTTC
CASSVGRESVGNEQFF
>TRBV7-9|TRBJ1-1|.|.
TGTGCCAGCAGCTTACCCACAGGCAGGATGAACACTGAAGCTTTCTTT
CASSLPTGRMNTEAFF
>TRBV9|TRBJ1-1|.|.
TGTGCCAGCAGCGTAGAGGGGGACATGAACACTGAAGCTTTCTTT
CASSVEGDMNTEAFF
>TRBV28|TRBJ2-7|few|.
TGTGCCAGCAGTTCGCCAACATCCAGGGGAGGATCCTACGAGCAGTACTTC
CASSSPTSRGGSYEQYF
>TRBV7-9|TRBJ2-2|.|.
TGTGCCAGCAGCTTACTTTTCAGCAACACCGGGGAGCTGTTTTTT
CASSLLFSNTGELFF
>TRBV6-4|TRBJ2-7|medium-sized|.
TGTGCCAGCAGCCTTAAGGGGGGCTCGGACGAGCAGTACTTC
CASSLKGGSDEQYF
>TRBV7-6|TRBJ1-2|.|TRBD1
TGTGCCAGCAGCTTATCAGGGGGGACGGCCTATGGCTACACCTTC
CASSLSGGTAYGYTF
>TRBV2|TRBJ1-4|few|TRBD1
TGTGCCAGCCGGGACAGGGTATCGGGTAATGAAAAACTGTTTTTT
CASRDRVSGNEKLFF
>TRBV6-5|TRBJ1-2|.|.
TGTGCCAGCAGTTACTCGACGCGGGGGCGAGATGGCTACACCTTC
CASSYSTRGRDGYTF
>TRBV29-1|TRBJ2-1|.|TRBD2
TGCAGCGCACCGACTAGCGGCTCCTACAATGAGCAGTTCTTC
CSAPTSGSYNEQFF
>TRBV4-3|TRBJ1-2|.|.
TGCGCCAGCAGCCGTGACAGTGGGTCTAACTATGGCTACACCTTC
CASSRDSGSNYGYTF
>TRBV29-1|TRBJ2-7|.|.
TGCAGCGTTAGAGGAGGGGCGCTCCCCTACGAGCAGTACTTC
CSVRGGALPYEQYF
>TRBV29-1|TRBJ1-2|.|TRBD1
TGCAGCGTTGAAGCGGGGACAGGAGACAACTATGGCTACACCTTC
CSVEAGTGDNYGYTF